What follows is one TCR beta chain and its context. Trimming cost V 2 bases and J 0 bases, with 11 bases left between them. CDR1 SGDLS and CDR2 YYNGEE come from the germline V gene. The CDR3 totals 16 residues. The method was immunoSEQ multiplex PCR; TCRdb's version includes in-frame clones alone and lacks a portion of them. The data show 75,000 to 90,000 clones, approximately 86% seen once. This entry is derived from a study of blood T cell repertoires in COVID-19. About the study: Italy, Spain and the United States were the sources of the convalescent and acute COVID-19 samples. PBMCs, B-cell-depleted T cells, or T cells provided the cDNA or gDNA that made up the material.

Material for sequencing was peripheral blood. V gene TRBV9 combines with J gene TRBJ2-2, with D unresolved. The source of this sequence is a man aged 45-65 years with active or convalescent COVID-19. Here the CDR3 reads CASSVSSQANTGELFF. The CDR3 DNA reads as TGTGCCAGCAGCGTTTCGTCGCAGGCGAACACCGGGGAGCTGTTTTTT.